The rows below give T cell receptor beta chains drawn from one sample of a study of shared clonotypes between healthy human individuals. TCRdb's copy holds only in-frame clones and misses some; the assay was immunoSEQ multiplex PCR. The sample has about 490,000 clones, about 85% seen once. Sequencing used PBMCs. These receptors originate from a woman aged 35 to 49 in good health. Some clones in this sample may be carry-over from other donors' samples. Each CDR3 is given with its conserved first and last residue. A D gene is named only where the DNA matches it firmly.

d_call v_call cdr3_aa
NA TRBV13 CASSLYSAGANVLTF
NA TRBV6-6 CASSGRGEPPYEQYF
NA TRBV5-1 CASSLLLQNTEAFF
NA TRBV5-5 CASSLEARATEAFF
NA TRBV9 CASSGHSGANVLTF
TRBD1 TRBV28 CASTGDRATYEQYF
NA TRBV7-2 CASSLQRYPSYEQYF
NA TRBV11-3 CASSYISGTEAFF
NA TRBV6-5 CASSYGQAMNTEAFF
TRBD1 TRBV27 CASSVLGTGREKLFF
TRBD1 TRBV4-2 CASSQVDRGYGYTF
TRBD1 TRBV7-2 CASRPQGFGNQPQHF
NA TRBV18 CASSPPWGYQETQYF
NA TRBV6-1 CASSEGSPRNTEAFF
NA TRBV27 CASRGLDRTVSYEQYF
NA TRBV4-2 CASSPDANEQFF
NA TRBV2 CASSVGIPNGYTF
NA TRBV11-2 CASSLEAGNEQFF
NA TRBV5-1 CASSLGPLGQETQYF
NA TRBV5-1 CASSLALDRNTEAFF
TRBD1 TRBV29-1 CSVGPTGGTEAFF
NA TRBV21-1 CASSKGGGYNEQFF
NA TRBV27 CASSLLSGQPQHF
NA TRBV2 CASSEALRGAETQYF
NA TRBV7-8 CASSRDLNEKLFF
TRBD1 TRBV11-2 CASTTGGGNTIYF
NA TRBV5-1 CASSLADMNTEAFF
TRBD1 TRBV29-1 CSGGLGQLYTGELFF
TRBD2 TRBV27 CASSHGTSGRSEQFF
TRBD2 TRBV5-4 CASSWGTSGTGELFF
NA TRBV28 CASSSGHPEQFF
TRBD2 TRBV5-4 CASSLEVWTSGNNEQFF
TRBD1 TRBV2 CASSRDRSSYEQYF
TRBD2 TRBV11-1 CASSLPGLAGGNEQFF
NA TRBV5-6 CASSLQGRSTGELFF
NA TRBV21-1 CASSFLRYSPYEQYF
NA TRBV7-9 CASSLAAAGVLGETQYF
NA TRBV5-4 CASSPPGSRETQYF
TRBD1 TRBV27 CASSLSPTGREQYF
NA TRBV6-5 CASSYLGRGAVNEQFF
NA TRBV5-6 CASAKRTLRDGYTF
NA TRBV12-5 CASGPGLQSGNTIYF
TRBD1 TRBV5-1 CASSGGQGQGYGYTF
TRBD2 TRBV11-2 CASSLKGLAGASTDTQYF
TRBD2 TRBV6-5 CASSYVREGRSEQYF